Presented here are 22 T cell receptor beta chains from one specimen sequenced in a study of T-cell reconstitution after alpha-beta-depleted transplantation in children. The authors prepared the TCRbeta library with unique molecular identifiers. Using its own MiXCR run on the PCR reads, TCRdb lists one record per CDR3 protein. The sample consists of roughly 90,000 distinct CDR3 sequences, more than 9% of them appearing once. The sample in question was PBMCs from the stem cell graft donor, obtained from the stem cell graft. The receptors come from a human donor who donated a stem cell graft to a child with inherited bone marrow failure.

This clonotype was counted only a few times. The rearrangement links TRBV5-1 to TRBJ2-7, with a tentative D call TRBD1 (6 bases). CDR3 length: 14 amino acids. Germline values: CDR1 SGHRS, CDR2 YFSETQ. V lost 4 bases and J lost 5, with 16 bases in between. CDR3 residues: CASSPQGSWNEQYF. CDR3 in DNA: TGCGCCAGCAGCCCTCAGGGGTCATGGAACGAGCAGTACTTC.

The chain recombines TRBV4-2 with TRBJ1-2; possibly TRBD1 for D (6 bases). The germline V and J ends were trimmed by 0 bases and 3 bases, with 11 bases remaining between them. There are 15 residues in the CDR3. Germline CDR1 and CDR2: LGHNA and YNFKEQ. The DNA of the CDR3 is TGTGCCAGCAGCCAAGAGACGGGGGGCCACTATGGCTACACCTTC. It encodes CASSQETGGHYGYTF.

This clonotype was seen ten or more times. The gene calls are TRBV5-1 and TRBJ2-1, with TRBD2 matching over 11 bases. V was pared by 0 bases and J by 4 bases, with 3 bases of the junction left unmatched. The V gene's germline CDR1 is SGHRS and CDR2 YFSETQ. The CDR3 loop spans 16 amino acids. CDR3 amino acids: CASSLGVAGGYNEQFF. The CDR3 DNA reads TGCGCCAGCAGCTTGGGCGTAGCGGGAGGGTACAATGAGCAGTTCTTC.

Only a few counts were recorded for this clonotype. Since a much larger clone is just one base distant, this may be a read error. This chain links TRBV5-1 with TRBJ2-5, with D possibly TRBD1 on 6 matching bases. Germline V CDR1 and CDR2: SGHRS, YFSETQ. The CDR3 spans 14 residues. V shed 4 bases and J shed 4 bases, with 14 bases lying between them. The CDR3 reads CASSPGHPPETQYF. CDR3 DNA: TGCGCCAGCAGCCCGGGACATCCGCCAGAGACCCAGTACTTC.

This clonotype was seen at least ten times. V is TRBV5-1 and J is TRBJ1-1, with D possibly being TRBD1 (5 bases). The CDR3 runs 12 residues. The germline V gene encodes CDR1 SGHRS and CDR2 YFSETQ. V gave up 3 bases and J gave up 7 bases, with 10 bases separating them. CDR3 sequence (DNA): TGCGCCAGCAGCTACCAGGGTGGTGAAGCTTTCTTT. This translates into CASSYQGGEAFF.

This clonotype was counted many times. The chain carries TRBV9 and TRBJ2-1; 10 bases are shared with TRBD2. Germline CDR1 reads SGDLS; CDR2 reads YYNGEE. V was pared by 3 bases and J by 3 bases, with 6 bases of the junction left unmatched. This CDR3 has 16 residues. The CDR3 nucleotides are TGTGCCAGCAGCGCAGGGAGCGGGAGGGGCTACAATGAGCAGTTCTTC. Encoded protein: CASSAGSGRGYNEQFF.

As concerns this clonotype: This sequence may be a read error, since a much larger clone differs from it by one base. J is TRBJ2-6 and V is TRBV20-1; the match to TRBD1 covers 8 bases. Germline V gene sequence: CDR1 DFQATT, CDR2 SNEGSKA (reference sequence). This CDR3 contains 13 residues. CDR3 in amino acids: CSPTGGSANGLTF. The CDR3 region has the DNA TGCAGCCCTACAGGGGGATCGGCCAACGGCCTGACTTTC.

J is TRBJ1-6 and V is TRBV20-1; 10 bases agree with TRBD1. The CDR3 loop spans 15 amino acids. Germline CDR1 and CDR2: DFQATT and SNEGSKA (reference sequence). V shed 5 bases and J 9 bases; nucleotides not matched to a gene: 10. The CDR3 nucleotides read TGCAGTGCTGGGGGACAGGGGATGGCAGCTTCACCCCTCCACTTT. Amino acid sequence: CSAGGQGMAASPLHF.

The rearrangement links TRBV5-4 to TRBJ2-3; D unclear. This CDR3 has 13 residues. V was cut by 7 bases and J by 2 bases, with 11 bases left in between. The V gene's germline CDR1 is SGHNT and CDR2 YYREEE (reference sequence). The CDR3 region has the DNA TGTGCCAGCCGCCCGGACGCCACAGATACGCAGTATTTT. It translates to CASRPDATDTQYF. The variable domain in full, completed from reference TRBV5-4 and TRBJ2-3, reads ETGVTQSPTHLIKTRGQQVTLRCSSQSGHNTVSWYQQALGQGPQFIFQYYREEENGRGNFPPRFSGLQFPNYSSELNVNALELDDSALYLCASRPDATDTQYFGPGTRLTVL.

This chain uses TRBV12-2 with TRBJ2-7; whether TRBD2, the table's D call, matches the DNA was not checked. TRBV12-2 is tagged as a pseudogene. This CDR3 comprises 16 residues. In nucleotides, the CDR3 is TGTGCAAGTCTCTCGGGTGGGACTAGAGTACCCTACGAGCAGTACTTC. This sequence encodes CASLSGGTRVPYEQYF.

The chain combines TRBV3-1 with TRBJ2-2; 8 bases map to TRBD1. V lost 3 bases and J lost 4; bases outside the gene matches: 4. CDR1 is LGHDT and CDR2 is YNNKEL in the germline V gene (reference sequence). The CDR3 extends over 15 amino acids. This chain's CDR3 is CASSQDRALTGELFF. The CDR3 coding sequence is TGTGCCAGCAGCCAGGACAGGGCTCTCACCGGGGAGCTGTTTTTT.

This clonotype was seen at least ten times. The chain recombines TRBV6-1 with TRBJ1-1; 9 positions agree with TRBD1. The CDR3 covers 16 residues. Germline V CDR1 and CDR2: MNHNS, SASEGT. J was trimmed by 3 bases and V by 6 bases; bases with no gene match: 11. The CDR3 loop is CASRRRARDRDTEAFF. Here the CDR3 DNA reads TGTGCCAGCAGGCGTCGGGCCCGGGACAGGGACACTGAAGCTTTCTTT.

V gene TRBV7-9 combines with J gene TRBJ2-1; D gene ambiguous. V was cut by 10 bases and J by 4 bases, with 23 bases left in between. The germline V gene has CDR1 SEHNR and CDR2 FQNEAQ (reference sequence). The CDR3 has 16 residues. The CDR3 is CAIGPAVRRIYNEQFF. The CDR3 bases are TGTGCCATCGGCCCTGCGGTCCGGAGAATATACAATGAGCAGTTCTTC.

This clonotype showed up many times. J is TRBJ2-7 and V is TRBV25-1, with a weak D call TRBD1 (6 bases). V lost 2 bases and J 1 base, leaving 12 bases between the germline ends. In germline, CDR1 is MGHDK, CDR2 SYGVNS. This CDR3 has 15 amino acids. CDR3 nucleotide sequence: TGTGCCAGCAGTGAACCAGGGGTTTGGTCCTACGAGCAGTACTTC. It codes for CASSEPGVWSYEQYF.

Many counts were recorded for this clonotype. The V and J genes are TRBV29-1 and TRBJ1-2; D is unresolved. Per germline, CDR1 SQVTM and CDR2 ANQGSEA. V dropped 5 bases and J dropped 0 bases, with 10 bases sitting between them. This CDR3 spans 13 amino acids. CDR3 DNA: TGCAGCGTTTCGGCGGGAGCTAACTATGGCTACACCTTC. This codes for CSVSAGANYGYTF. The variable domain in full, with the rest retrieved from reference TRBV29-1 and TRBJ1-2, is SAVISQKPSRDICQRGTSLTIQCQVDSQVTMMFWYRQQPGQSLTLIATANQGSEATYESGFVIDKFPISRPNLTFSTLTVSNMSPEDSSIYLCSVSAGANYGYTFGSGTRLTVV.

In its sample, this clonotype was seen many times. The rearrangement links TRBV6-2 or TRBV6-3 to TRBJ2-3; the D is unclear. V shed 2 bases and J shed 0 bases, with 15 bases lying between them. This CDR3 has 17 amino acids. The germline gives CDR1 MNHEY, CDR2 SVGEGT. This CDR3 reads CASSYRRSPASTDTQYF. CDR3 nucleotides: TGTGCCAGCAGTTACAGGCGTTCCCCCGCTAGCACAGATACGCAGTATTTT.

This clonotype was counted at least ten times. The chain is built from TRBV7-2 and TRBJ2-1; 9 bases line up with TRBD1. With V trimmed by 1 base and J by 7 bases, 5 bases remained unmatched. Looked up from germline, CDR1 is SGHTA and CDR2 is FQGNSA. The CDR3 sequence is 15 residues long. The CDR3: CASSLGTGVFNEQFF. The CDR3 bases are TGTGCCAGCAGCTTAGGGACAGGGGTTTTTAATGAGCAGTTCTTC.

Ten or more counts support this clonotype. The J gene is TRBJ2-7, the V gene TRBV5-6; 7 nucleotides line up with TRBD1. V was pared by 3 bases and J by 6 bases, with 9 bases of the junction left unmatched. Germline CDR1 reads SGHDT; CDR2 reads YYEEEE. The CDR3 is made up of 14 amino acids. CDR3 in amino acids: CASSSRQGKSEQYF. CDR3 in DNA: TGTGCCAGCAGCTCTCGACAGGGTAAAAGCGAGCAGTACTTC.

This rearrangement joins TRBV28 to TRBJ1-4; no clear D. In germline, CDR1 is MDHEN, CDR2 SYDVKM. The CDR3 runs to 13 residues. The V end was cut by 7 bases, the J end by 8 bases, with 14 bases between. The CDR3 DNA sequence: TGTGCCAGCACCCTTAGGGATCAGGAAAAACTGTTTTTT. Its protein is CASTLRDQEKLFF.

J is TRBJ2-7 and V is TRBV5-4; no reliable D call. The CDR3 runs 14 residues. CDR1 and CDR2 from the germline V gene are SGHNT and YYREEE (reference sequence). V was pared by 3 bases and J by 0 bases, with 10 bases between. CDR3 residues: CASSSPGASYEQYF. The DNA for the CDR3 is TGTGCCAGCAGCTCGCCAGGCGCCTCCTACGAGCAGTACTTC.

This clonotype was seen ten or more times. An end of the junction does not agree with germline; a read error may underlie this. This chain links TRBV7-9 with TRBJ1-1; the D is unclear. Germline V CDR1 and CDR2: SEHNR, FQNEAQ (reference sequence). There are 9 residues in the CDR3. In DNA, the CDR3 is TGTGCCAGCAGCCCCCGGGATCTCTTT. Protein product: CASSPRDLF.

The table lists this clonotype with many counts. The rearrangement uses TRBV29-1 and TRBJ2-2; 7 nucleotides agree with TRBD1. V dropped 4 bases and J dropped 4; count of bases not matched to a gene: 12. CDR3 length: 16 amino acids. From germline, CDR1 is SQVTM and CDR2 ANQGSEA. The CDR3 reads CSVARTQGSATGELFF. In nucleotides, the CDR3 is TGCAGCGTTGCCCGGACACAGGGGTCGGCCACCGGGGAGCTGTTTTTT.